Sequencing of this T cell receptor beta chain was carried out in a study of blood T cell repertoires in COVID-19 (dated by TCRdb to the early 2020s). Background for the entire study: Samples from collaborators originated in the United States, Italy and Spain and spanned both the acute and convalescent phases of COVID-19. The dataset comprised deeply sampled blood TCRbeta repertoires from subjects exposed to, actively infected with, or recovered from COVID-19. Samples were obtained from the ongoing ImmuneRACE study (first 160 participants) and from over 1,000 subjects provided by 6 global collaborators. The material from the prospective study consisted of cDNA or gDNA derived from T cells, B-cell-depleted T cells, or PBMCs. The repertoires were released in a freely available public database intended as a resource for research on the immune response to SARS-CoV-2. Nearly every sample came with metadata listing a de-identified subject ID, COVID-19 status, age in years and sex. Where HLA class I and class II types were available, the types were taken from metadata supplied by the sample provider, not from assay-based typing. On the study overall, not on this receptor specifically: The quantity of clinical and demographic metadata differed by source and by participant and was supplied without curation.

Each collaborating institution followed its own protocols to collect whole blood in K2EDTA tubes. For TCRbeta analysis, collaborator samples were shipped as frozen whole blood, as isolated PBMCs, or as DNA extracted from either sample type. To note about this clone: Its binding antigen is unknown. No base quality values were provided; no much bigger clone lies one nucleotide off.

The CDR3 contains 16 residues, cysteine and phenylalanine counted. Only the CDR3 DNA is retained, 48 bases long and in frame from the first base. At the junction V is shortened by 4 bases and J by 5 bases; bases outside the gene matches: 7. CDR1 and CDR2 (MGHRA, YSYEKL) derive from the germline V gene. TCRbeta CDR3 regions were amplified from genomic DNA by means of the immunoSEQ Assay, a bias-controlled multiplex PCR. Under the source paper's analysis protocol: Nucleated cell counts per sample were estimated from amplification of reference gene primers within the assay. To quantify the absolute abundance of each unique TCRbeta CDR3 rearrangement, sequence reads were collapsed and filtered. For each sample, productive Simpson clonality was calculated as the square root of Simpson's diversity index across productive rearrangements. The table comes from immuneACCESS by way of TCRdb, which keeps in-frame sequences with V and J called. Part of the clones is missing from these tables; in studies checked, under half for an unresolved V gene and the rest for unknown reasons. V, J and clone size reflect that table, while D and trimming were determined from the DNA. Here the sample has more than 150,000 clones; approximately 80% occur a single time. The biggest ten clones account for about 0.5% of the sample.

What was sequenced was peripheral blood. In this chain, TRBV4-1 is recombined with TRBJ2-3; TRBD2 matches 12 bases in the middle. The source is a man aged 60 to 69 with acute or convalescent COVID-19. For the CDR3, the sequence is CASSPSTSGGRDTQYF. The DNA reads TGCGCCAGCAGCCCCTCGACTAGCGGGGGCCGAGATACGCAGTATTTT.